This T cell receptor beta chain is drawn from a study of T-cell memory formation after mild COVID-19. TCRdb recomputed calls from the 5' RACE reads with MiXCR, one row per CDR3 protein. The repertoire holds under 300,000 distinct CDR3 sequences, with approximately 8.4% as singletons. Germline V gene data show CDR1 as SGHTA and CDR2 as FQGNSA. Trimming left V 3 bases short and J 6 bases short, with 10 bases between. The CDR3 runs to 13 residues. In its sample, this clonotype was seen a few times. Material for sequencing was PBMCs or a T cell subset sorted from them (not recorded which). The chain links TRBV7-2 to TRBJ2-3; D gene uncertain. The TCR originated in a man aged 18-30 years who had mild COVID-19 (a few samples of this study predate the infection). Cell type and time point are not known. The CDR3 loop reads CASSLDPKDTQYF. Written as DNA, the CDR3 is TGTGCCAGCAGCTTGGACCCCAAGGATACGCAGTATTTT.